Below are 24 T cell receptor beta chains sequenced from a single sample in a study of shared clonotypes between healthy human individuals. TCRdb's copy holds only in-frame clones and misses some; the assay was immunoSEQ multiplex PCR. The table lists over 750,000 clones, about 96% of them singletons. In the naive CD8 group, cells lacked CD45RO and were positively selected for CCR7, so terminally differentiated effector memory CD45RA+ cells were left out. The material sequenced was naive CD8+ T cells sorted from blood. The receptors were gathered from a man aged 25 to 40 in good health.

This clone was counted once. The genes are TRBV29-1 and TRBJ2-1; 8 bases agree with TRBD1. The CDR3 totals 13 residues. The J segment lost 7 bases and the V segment lost 6 bases, leaving 8 bases of the junction unmatched. The germline gives CDR1 SQVTM, CDR2 ANQGSEA. This chain's CDR3 is CSVNPDRVNEQFF. The CDR3 coding sequence is TGCAGCGTAAACCCGGACAGGGTAAATGAGCAGTTCTTC.

CDR3 residues: CASTRTGSRTEAFF. DNA of the CDR3: TGTGCCAGTACCCGGACAGGGTCCCGGACTGAAGCTTTCTTT. This chain joins TRBV19 and TRBJ1-1, with 8 bases that match TRBD1. V lost 7 bases and J lost 5; bases outside the gene matches: 9. The CDR3 totals 14 residues. Germline assignment: CDR1 LNHDA and CDR2 SQIVND (reference sequence).

The V and J genes are TRBV6-6 and TRBJ2-5; TRBD2 might be the D (5 bases). Germline V gene data show CDR1 as MNHNY and CDR2 as SVGAGI (reference sequence). CDR3 length: 12 amino acids. V was cut by 4 bases and J by 7 bases, with 10 bases left in between. For the CDR3, the DNA is TGTGCCAGCAGTTTAGAGGGAGCGACCCAGTACTTC. This translates into CASSLEGATQYF.

The chain recombines TRBV5-1 with TRBJ1-5; D uncertain. Trimming stripped 4 bases from V and 3 bases from J, with 14 bases between. Germline V gene sequence: CDR1 SGHRS, CDR2 YFSETQ. The CDR3 has 15 amino acids. CDR3 amino acids: CASSPTGSFNQPQHF. CDR3 sequence (DNA): TGCGCCAGCAGCCCCACGGGATCCTTCAATCAGCCCCAGCATTTT.

The V call is TRBV29-1, the J call TRBJ1-1; no reliable D call. Germline V gives CDR1 SQVTM, CDR2 ANQGSEA. CDR3 size: 11 residues. With 6 bases removed from V and 0 bases from J, the gap between germline ends came to 5 bases. DNA for the CDR3: TGCAGCGTGTGGGTGAACACTGAAGCTTTCTTT. Amino acids: CSVWVNTEAFF.

The rearrangement uses TRBV5-4 and TRBJ2-7, with D perhaps matching TRBD2 (5 bases). Trimming cost V 3 bases and J 7 bases, with 17 bases left between them. The V gene's germline CDR1 is SGHNT and CDR2 YYREEE (reference sequence). The CDR3 loop spans 14 amino acids. The CDR3 nucleotides are TGTGCCAGCAGCTCTGGAGGAAGGAATTGGGAGCAGTACTTC. Its protein is CASSSGGRNWEQYF.

This chain uses TRBV2 with TRBJ2-7, with D possibly matching TRBD1 (5 bases). Trimming cost V 3 bases and J 6 bases, with 18 bases left between them. Germline lookup yields CDR1 SNHLY and CDR2 FYNNEI. The CDR3 extends over 15 amino acids. The CDR3 nucleotides are TGTGCCAGCAGTGACGGCAGGGAAGAAAGCTGCGAGCAGTACTTC. It is translated as CASSDGREESCEQYF.

V usage is TRBV7-9 and J usage is TRBJ2-5; D unresolved. Trimming cost V 0 bases and J 2 bases, with 7 bases left between them. Germline V gene data show CDR1 as SEHNR and CDR2 as FQNEAQ (reference sequence). This CDR3 spans 14 amino acids. Here the CDR3 DNA reads TGTGCCAGCAGCTTAGCGCGGAGACAAGAGACCCAGTACTTC. It is translated as CASSLARRQETQYF. Based on the CDR3 plus reference TRBV7-9 and TRBJ2-5, the full variable domain is DTGVSQNPRHKITKRGQNVTFRCDPISEHNRLYWYRQTLGQGPEFLTYFQNEAQLEKSRLLSDRFSAERPKGSFSTLEIQRTEQGDSAMYLCASSLARRQETQYFGPGTRLLVL.

This chain joins TRBV6-6 and TRBJ1-1; 9 nucleotides match TRBD1. The CDR3 consists of 14 residues. J lost 5 bases, V lost 5 bases, and 6 bases had no gene match. Germline-derived CDR1 and CDR2 are MNHNY and SVGAGI (reference sequence). The DNA for the CDR3 is TGTGCCAGCAGTCCGGACAGGGGCGGGACTGAAGCTTTCTTT. Translated, it gives CASSPDRGGTEAFF.

In DNA, the CDR3 is TGCGCCAGCAGTCCTGGACTAGCGGGAGAAGAGACCCAGTACTTC. Translating it yields CASSPGLAGEETQYF. The J gene is TRBJ2-5, the V gene TRBV10-1; 13 nucleotides line up with TRBD2. The CDR3 runs 15 residues. J was trimmed by 3 bases and V by 5 bases; bases with no gene match: 3. Germline CDR1 and CDR2: WNHNN and SYGVQD (reference sequence).

CDR3 sequence: CASSWGDRPYEQYF. CDR3 DNA sequence: TGTGCCAGCAGCTGGGGGGACCGTCCCTACGAGCAGTACTTC. The V gene is TRBV5-6, the J gene TRBJ2-7, with D tentatively TRBD2 (6 bases). Germline V lookup: CDR1 SGHDT, CDR2 YYEEEE. The V end was cut by 3 bases, the J end by 2 bases, with 12 bases between. This CDR3 is built from 14 residues.

To note about this clone: Other DNA sequences in the sample encode the same CDR3. The V call is TRBV6-5, the J call TRBJ2-1; D is ambiguous. CDR3 size: 14 residues. Per the germline V gene, CDR1 is MNHEY and CDR2 is SVGAGI. The ends were cut back, 0 bases at V and 4 bases at J, with 7 bases in the middle. CDR3 coding DNA: TGTGCCAGCAGTTACTCTGGGTCTTACAATGAGCAGTTCTTC. Protein product: CASSYSGSYNEQFF.

The rearrangement links TRBV9 to TRBJ2-3, with D unclear. Germline-derived CDR1 and CDR2 are SGDLS and YYNGEE. The CDR3 has 14 residues. Trimming stripped 0 bases from V and 3 bases from J, with 8 bases between. The CDR3 DNA sequence: TGTGCCAGCAGCGTAGACGGAACAACAGATACGCAGTATTTT. Amino acid sequence: CASSVDGTTDTQYF.

This clone came up a few times. The chain combines TRBV18 with TRBJ2-7; 9 nucleotides agree with TRBD1. V was clipped by 2 bases and J by 3 bases; unmatched bases: 5. Germline V gene lookup returns CDR1 KGHSH and CDR2 LQKENI. This CDR3 has 15 amino acids. The CDR3 sequence: CASSPSGQGLYEQYF. The CDR3 region has the DNA TGTGCCAGCTCACCATCGGGACAGGGTCTCTACGAGCAGTACTTC.

The genes are TRBV27 and TRBJ2-1; 11 bases map to TRBD2. The CDR3 loop spans 16 amino acids. The germline V gene encodes CDR1 MNHEY and CDR2 SMNVEV (reference sequence). V lost 3 bases to trimming and J lost 5 bases; unmatched junction nucleotides: 6. CDR3 coding DNA: TGTGCCAGCAGTTTTCAGGCGGGACTAGCGGACAATGAGCAGTTCTTC. This translates into CASSFQAGLADNEQFF.

This clone has more than one count but fewer than ten. The chain has TRBV9 and TRBJ2-7; 12 nucleotides match TRBD2. CDR1 is SGDLS, CDR2 YYNGEE, per germline. The CDR3 is made up of 15 amino acids. J was trimmed by 5 bases and V by 2 bases; bases with no gene match: 5. The CDR3 spells CASSVTSGRIDEQYF. The CDR3 region has the DNA TGTGCCAGCAGCGTCACTAGCGGGAGGATCGACGAGCAGTACTTC. Looking up the rest from reference TRBV9 and TRBJ2-7 gives the full variable domain: DSGVTQTPKHLITATGQRVTLRCSPRSGDLSVYWYQQSLDQGLQFLIQYYNGEERAKGNILERFSAQQFPDLHSELNLSSLELGDSALYFCASSVTSGRIDEQYFGPGTRLTVT.

This sequence joins TRBV7-2 and TRBJ1-5; D not resolved. The CDR3 covers 15 residues. Germline-derived CDR1 and CDR2 are SGHTA and FQGNSA. Trimming took 2 bases from V and 1 from J, leaving 9 bases between them. CDR3 amino acids: CASSLLTRSNQPQHF. The DNA of the CDR3 is TGTGCCAGCAGCTTACTCACAAGAAGCAATCAGCCCCAGCATTTT.

This clone was counted a single time. The chain employs TRBV4-2 and TRBJ1-1; D is uncertain. Germline V CDR1 and CDR2: LGHNA, YNFKEQ. The CDR3 contains 16 residues. V was shortened by 0 bases and J by 5 bases, with 16 bases between the two germline ends. CDR3 amino acids: CASSQEDLGRWTEAFF. DNA for the CDR3: TGTGCCAGCAGCCAAGAAGATCTGGGAAGGTGGACTGAAGCTTTCTTT.

J is TRBJ2-1 and V is TRBV4-1; a weak D match, TRBD1 (5 bases). Germline V gene lookup returns CDR1 MGHRA and CDR2 YSYEKL. CDR3 length: 15 amino acids. V lost 1 base, J lost 9 bases, and 16 bases lay in between. CDR3 coding DNA: TGCGCCAGCAGCCAAGGCTGGGGCGGTCTCAGTGAGCAGTTCTTC. This sequence encodes CASSQGWGGLSEQFF.

This sequence joins TRBV27 and TRBJ2-1; D may be TRBD1 or TRBD2 (6 bases each). Trimming stripped 3 bases from V and 7 bases from J, with 10 bases between. The CDR3 runs to 13 residues. The germline CDR1 and CDR2 sequences are MNHEY and SMNVEV (reference sequence). The CDR3 nucleotides read TGTGCCAGCAGTTTTGGGGGGCTGAATGAGCAGTTCTTC. Amino acid sequence: CASSFGGLNEQFF.

The V gene is TRBV5-6, the J gene TRBJ1-4; 9 nucleotides match TRBD1. Germline trimming cut 3 bases from V and 0 bases from J; bases unmatched to any gene: 6. Germline V CDR1 and CDR2: SGHDT, YYEEEE. CDR3 length: 17 residues. CDR3 sequence: CASSSGQGPATNEKLFF. For the CDR3, the DNA is TGTGCCAGCAGCTCCGGACAGGGGCCTGCAACTAATGAAAAACTGTTTTTT.

The chain couples TRBV9 to TRBJ2-2, with 9 positions matching TRBD1. Germline loops: CDR1 SGDLS, CDR2 YYNGEE. J gave up 3 bases and V 4 bases, and 7 bases lay outside the gene matches. The CDR3 covers 16 residues. The CDR3 DNA reads as TGTGCCAGCAGCCCCTGGGGGGACAGGGACACCGGGGAGCTGTTTTTT. As protein: CASSPWGDRDTGELFF.

A single count supports this clone. The chain employs TRBV2 and TRBJ1-2; 9 bases align to TRBD1. Germline V CDR1 and CDR2: SNHLY, FYNNEI. V shed 5 bases and J 4 bases; nucleotides not matched to a gene: 8. The CDR3 is 15 amino acids. CDR3 sequence: CASSNYRGLLYGYTF. The DNA of the CDR3 is TGTGCCAGCAGTAACTACAGGGGGCTACTCTATGGCTACACCTTC.

The chain uses TRBV2 and TRBJ2-7; D remains ambiguous. The CDR3 totals 13 residues. Germline lookup yields CDR1 SNHLY and CDR2 FYNNEI. V was clipped by 5 bases and J by 0 bases, with 8 bases between them. The chain's CDR3 is CASSRRDSYEQYF. The CDR3 coding sequence is TGTGCCAGCAGTCGCAGAGACTCCTACGAGCAGTACTTC. Looking up the rest from reference TRBV2 and TRBJ2-7 gives the full variable domain: EPEVTQTPSHQVTQMGQEVILRCVPISNHLYFYWYRQILGQKVEFLVSFYNNEISEKSEIFDDQFSVERPDGSNFTLKIRSTKLEDSAMYFCASSRRDSYEQYFGPGTRLTVT.